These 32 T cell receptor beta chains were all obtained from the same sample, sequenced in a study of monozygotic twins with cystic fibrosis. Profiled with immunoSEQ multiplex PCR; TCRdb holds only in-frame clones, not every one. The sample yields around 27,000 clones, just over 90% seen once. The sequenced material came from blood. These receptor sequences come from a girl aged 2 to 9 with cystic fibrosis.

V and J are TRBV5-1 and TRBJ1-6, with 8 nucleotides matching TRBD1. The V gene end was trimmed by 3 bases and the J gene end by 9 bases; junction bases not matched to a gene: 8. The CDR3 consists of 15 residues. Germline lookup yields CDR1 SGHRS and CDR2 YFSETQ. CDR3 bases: TGCGCCAGCAGCTATTCCGGGACAGGCCTTTCACCCCTCCACTTT. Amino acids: CASSYSGTGLSPLHF.

CDR3: CASSPQGGNTIYF. As DNA, the CDR3 is TGTGCCAGCTCACCACAGGGTGGAAACACCATATATTTT. The chain links TRBV18 to TRBJ1-3; D is unclear. The V end lost 1 base, the J end lost 3 bases, and 4 bases lay between the germline ends. Germline V CDR1 and CDR2: KGHSH, LQKENI. The CDR3 is made up of 13 amino acids.

The CDR3: CASRTGESSYNSPLHF. CDR3 DNA: TGCGCCAGCAGGACAGGAGAAAGCTCCTATAATTCACCCCTCCACTTT. V is TRBV4-1 and J is TRBJ1-6, with D possibly TRBD1 on 6 matching bases. The CDR3 runs to 16 residues. Trimming took off 6 bases at V and 0 bases at J, with 12 bases between the two ends. CDR1 is MGHRA and CDR2 is YSYEKL in the germline V gene.

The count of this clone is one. The CDR3 loop reads CATSRVPEGYNEQFF. The CDR3 DNA reads TGTGCCACCAGCAGAGTCCCTGAGGGCTACAATGAGCAGTTCTTC. V and J are TRBV15 and TRBJ2-1; possible D gene TRBD2, 5 bases. Trimming took 1 base from V and 3 from J, leaving 10 bases between them. The CDR3 contains 15 residues. Germline V gives CDR1 LNHNV, CDR2 YYDKDF (reference sequence). The entire variable domain, with the rest obtained from reference TRBV15 and TRBJ2-1, is as follows: DAMVIQNPRYQVTQFGKPVTLSCSQTLNHNVMYWYQQKSSQAPKLLFHYYDKDFNNEADTPDNFQSRRPNTSFCFLDIRSPGLGDTAMYLCATSRVPEGYNEQFFGPGTRLTVL.

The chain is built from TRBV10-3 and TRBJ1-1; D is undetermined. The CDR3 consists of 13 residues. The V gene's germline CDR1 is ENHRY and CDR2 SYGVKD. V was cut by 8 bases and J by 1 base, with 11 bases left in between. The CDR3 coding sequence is TGTGCCATCTGTTATGGTCCGAACACTGAAGCTTTCTTT. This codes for CAICYGPNTEAFF.

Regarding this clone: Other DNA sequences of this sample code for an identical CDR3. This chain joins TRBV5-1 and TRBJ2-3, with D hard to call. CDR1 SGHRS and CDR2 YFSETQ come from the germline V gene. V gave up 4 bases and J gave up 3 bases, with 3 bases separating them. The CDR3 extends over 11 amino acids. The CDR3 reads CASSLTDTQYF. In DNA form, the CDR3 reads TGCGCCAGCAGCCTTACAGATACGCAGTATTTT. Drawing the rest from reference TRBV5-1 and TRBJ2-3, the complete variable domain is KAGVTQTPRYLIKTRGQQVTLSCSPISGHRSVSWYQQTPGQGLQFLFEYFSETQRNKGNFPGRFSGRQFSNSRSEMNVSTLELGDSALYLCASSLTDTQYFGPGTRLTVL.

CDR3 sequence (DNA): TGTGCCAGCAGCGTTAGACACCCCCAGACCTCCTATAATTCACCCCTCCACTTT. Translation: CASSVRHPQTSYNSPLHF. The chain is built from TRBV2 and TRBJ1-6; D gene ambiguous. Looked up from germline, CDR1 is SNHLY and CDR2 is FYNNEI. V was shortened by 6 bases and J by 0 bases, with 18 bases between the two germline ends. The CDR3 totals 18 residues.

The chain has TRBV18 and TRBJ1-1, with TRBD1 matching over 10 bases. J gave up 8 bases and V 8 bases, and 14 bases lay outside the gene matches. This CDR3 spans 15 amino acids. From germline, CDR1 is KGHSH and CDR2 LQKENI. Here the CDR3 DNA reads TGTGCCAGCGGGCGAGGGACAGGGGCTTCCTTAGAAGCTTTCTTT. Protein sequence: CASGRGTGASLEAFF.

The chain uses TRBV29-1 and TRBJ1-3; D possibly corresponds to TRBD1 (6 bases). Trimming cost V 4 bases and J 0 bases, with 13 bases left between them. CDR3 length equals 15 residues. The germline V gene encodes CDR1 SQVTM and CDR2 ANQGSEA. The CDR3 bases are TGCAGCGTTGCCGGGCAAGGGGGCTCTGGAAACACCATATATTTT. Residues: CSVAGQGGSGNTIYF.

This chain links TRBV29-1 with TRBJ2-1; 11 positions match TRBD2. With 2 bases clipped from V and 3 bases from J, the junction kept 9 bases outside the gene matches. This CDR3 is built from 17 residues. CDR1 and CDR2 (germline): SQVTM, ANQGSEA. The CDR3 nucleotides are TGCAGCGTTGAACCTAGCGGGGGGCCCACCTTCTACAATGAGCAGTTCTTC. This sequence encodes CSVEPSGGPTFYNEQFF.

CDR3 protein: CATSRDPGSGGSKEQFF. The CDR3 nucleotides are TGTGCCACCAGCAGAGATCCGGGAAGCGGGGGCTCCAAGGAGCAGTTCTTC. The chain combines TRBV15 with TRBJ2-1, with 8 bases that match TRBD2. Germline V CDR1 and CDR2: LNHNV, YYDKDF (reference sequence). V shed 0 bases, J shed 10 bases, and the junction held 14 bases outside the gene matches. This CDR3 is built from 17 residues.

CDR3 sequence (DNA): TGCGCCAGCAGCCCGACAGGGGGCGCTGCAGCTTTCTTT. Translation gives CASSPTGGAAAFF. This rearrangement joins TRBV5-1 to TRBJ1-1; 10 nucleotides agree with TRBD1. J gave up 10 bases and V 4 bases, and 7 bases lay outside the gene matches. The CDR3 contains 13 residues. Per germline, CDR1 SGHRS and CDR2 YFSETQ.

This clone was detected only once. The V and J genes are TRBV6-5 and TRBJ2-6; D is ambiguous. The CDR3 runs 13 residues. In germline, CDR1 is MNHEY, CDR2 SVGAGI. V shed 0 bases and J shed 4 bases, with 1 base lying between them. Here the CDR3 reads CASSYSGANVLTF. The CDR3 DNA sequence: TGTGCCAGCAGTTACTCCGGGGCCAACGTCCTGACTTTC.

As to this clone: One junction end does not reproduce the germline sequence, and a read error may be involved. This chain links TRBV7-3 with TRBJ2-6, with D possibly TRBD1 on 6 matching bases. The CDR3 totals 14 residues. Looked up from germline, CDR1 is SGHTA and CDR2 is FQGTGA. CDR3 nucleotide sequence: TGTGCCAGCAGCTTAAATCGTTACAGGGTACCCCTGGCTTTC. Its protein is CASSLNRYRVPLAF. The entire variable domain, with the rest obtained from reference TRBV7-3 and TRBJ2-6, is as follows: GAGVSQTPSNKVTEKGKYVELRCDPISGHTALYWYRQSLGQGPEFLIYFQGTGAADDSGLPNDRFFAVRPEGSVSTLKIQRTERGDSAVYLCASSLNRYRVPLAFGAGSRLTVL.

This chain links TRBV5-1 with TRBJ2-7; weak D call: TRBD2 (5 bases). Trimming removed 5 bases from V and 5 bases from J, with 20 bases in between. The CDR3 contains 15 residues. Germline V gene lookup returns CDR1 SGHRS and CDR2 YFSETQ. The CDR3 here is CASSRPAGGSDEQYF. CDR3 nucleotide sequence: TGCGCCAGCAGTCGTCCCGCGGGCGGATCGGACGAGCAGTACTTC.

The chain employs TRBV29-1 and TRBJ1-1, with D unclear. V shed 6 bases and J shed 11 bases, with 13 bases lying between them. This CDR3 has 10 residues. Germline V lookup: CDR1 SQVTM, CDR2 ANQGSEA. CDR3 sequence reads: CSVDHVYAFF. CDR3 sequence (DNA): TGCAGCGTCGATCATGTTTATGCTTTCTTT.

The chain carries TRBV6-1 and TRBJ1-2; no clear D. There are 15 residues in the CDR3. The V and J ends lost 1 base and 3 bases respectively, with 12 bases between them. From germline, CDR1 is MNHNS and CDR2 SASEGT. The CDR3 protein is CASSEENGLYYGYTF. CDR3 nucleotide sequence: TGTGCCAGCAGTGAAGAGAACGGGCTATACTATGGCTACACCTTC.

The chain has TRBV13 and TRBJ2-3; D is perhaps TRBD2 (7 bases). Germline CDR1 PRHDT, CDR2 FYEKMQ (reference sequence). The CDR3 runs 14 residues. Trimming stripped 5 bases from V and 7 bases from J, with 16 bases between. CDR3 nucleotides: TGTGCCAGCAGCCCCCGGGGGCGGGGGAATACGCAGTATTTT. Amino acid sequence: CASSPRGRGNTQYF.

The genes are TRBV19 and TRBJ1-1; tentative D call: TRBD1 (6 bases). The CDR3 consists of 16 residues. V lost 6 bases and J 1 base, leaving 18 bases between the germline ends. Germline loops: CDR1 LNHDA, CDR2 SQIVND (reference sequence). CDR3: CASRTPGAAANTEAFF. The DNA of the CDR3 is TGTGCCAGTAGGACCCCGGGGGCTGCGGCGAACACTGAAGCTTTCTTT.

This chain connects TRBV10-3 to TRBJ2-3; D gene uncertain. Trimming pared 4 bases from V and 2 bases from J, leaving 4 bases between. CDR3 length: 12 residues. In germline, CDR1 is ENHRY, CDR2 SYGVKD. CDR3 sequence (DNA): TGTGCCATCAGTGTTCACACAGATACGCAGTATTTT. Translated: CAISVHTDTQYF.

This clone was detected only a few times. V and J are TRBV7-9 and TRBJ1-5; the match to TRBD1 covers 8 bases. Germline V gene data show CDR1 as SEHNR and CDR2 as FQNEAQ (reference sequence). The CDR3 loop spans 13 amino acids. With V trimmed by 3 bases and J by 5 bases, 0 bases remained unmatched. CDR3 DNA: TGTGCCAGCAGCTTGACAGGGGATCAGCCCCAGCATTTT. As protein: CASSLTGDQPQHF.

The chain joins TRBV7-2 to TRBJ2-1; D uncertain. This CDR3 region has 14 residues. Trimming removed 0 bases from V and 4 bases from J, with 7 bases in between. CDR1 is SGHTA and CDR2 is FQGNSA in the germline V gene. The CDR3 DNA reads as TGTGCCAGCAGCTTAGCTCCCTCGTACAATGAGCAGTTCTTC. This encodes CASSLAPSYNEQFF.

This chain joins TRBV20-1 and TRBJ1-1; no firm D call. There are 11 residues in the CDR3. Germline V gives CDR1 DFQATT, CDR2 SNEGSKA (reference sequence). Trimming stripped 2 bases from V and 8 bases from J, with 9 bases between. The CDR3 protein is CSARFAHEAFF. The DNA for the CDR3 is TGCAGTGCTAGATTTGCGCACGAAGCTTTCTTT.

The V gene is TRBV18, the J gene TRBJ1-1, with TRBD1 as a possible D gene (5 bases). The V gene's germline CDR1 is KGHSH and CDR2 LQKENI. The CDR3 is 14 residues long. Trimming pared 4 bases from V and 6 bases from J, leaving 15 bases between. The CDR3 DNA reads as TGTGCCAGCTCACGCACAGGTCTGTTGGCTGAAGCTTTCTTT. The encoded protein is CASSRTGLLAEAFF.

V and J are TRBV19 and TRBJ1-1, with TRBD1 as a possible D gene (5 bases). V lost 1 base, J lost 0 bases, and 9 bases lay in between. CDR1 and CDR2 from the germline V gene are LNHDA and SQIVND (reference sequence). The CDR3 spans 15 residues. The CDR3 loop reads CASSIAGTLNTEAFF. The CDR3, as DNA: TGTGCCAGTAGTATAGCCGGGACCCTGAACACTGAAGCTTTCTTT.

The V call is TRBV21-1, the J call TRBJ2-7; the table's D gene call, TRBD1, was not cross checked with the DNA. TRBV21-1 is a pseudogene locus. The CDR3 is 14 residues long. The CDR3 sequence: CASSRQGPTYEQYF. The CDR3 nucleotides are TGTGCCAGCAGCCGACAGGGGCCGACCTACGAGCAGTACTTC.

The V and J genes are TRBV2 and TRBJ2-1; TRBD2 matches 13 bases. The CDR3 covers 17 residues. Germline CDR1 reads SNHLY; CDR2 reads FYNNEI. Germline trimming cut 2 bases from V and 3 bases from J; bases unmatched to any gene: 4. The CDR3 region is CASSETSGGALYNEQFF. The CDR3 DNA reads TGTGCCAGCAGTGAAACTAGCGGGGGGGCCCTCTACAATGAGCAGTTCTTC.

The CDR3, as DNA: TGTGCCAGCAGCTTAGCCGGGCGGGGGGGCCCCGCCTACGAGCAGTACTTC. As protein: CASSLAGRGGPAYEQYF. The genes are TRBV13 and TRBJ2-7, with TRBD2 matching 9 bases. J gave up 2 bases and V 1 base, and 9 bases lay outside the gene matches. The CDR3 runs 17 residues. Germline V lookup: CDR1 PRHDT, CDR2 FYEKMQ (reference sequence).

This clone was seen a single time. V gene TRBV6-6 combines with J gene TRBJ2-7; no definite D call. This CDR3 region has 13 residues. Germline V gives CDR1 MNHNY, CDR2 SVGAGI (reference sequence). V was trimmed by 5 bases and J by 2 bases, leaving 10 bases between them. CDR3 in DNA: TGTGCCAGCAGTGCCGACAACCCCTACGAGCAGTACTTC. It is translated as CASSADNPYEQYF.

This chain's CDR3 is CAWSLGGKHEQYF. The DNA for the CDR3 is TGTGCCTGGAGTTTGGGGGGGAAACACGAGCAGTACTTC. This chain connects TRBV30 to TRBJ2-7; 7 positions match TRBD2. This CDR3 comprises 13 residues. Germline V gene sequence: CDR1 GTSNPN, CDR2 SVGIG (reference sequence). J was trimmed by 5 bases and V by 2 bases; bases with no gene match: 6.

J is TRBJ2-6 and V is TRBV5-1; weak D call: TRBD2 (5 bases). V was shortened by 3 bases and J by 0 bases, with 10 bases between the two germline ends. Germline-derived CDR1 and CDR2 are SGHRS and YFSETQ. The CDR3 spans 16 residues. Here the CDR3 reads CASSWTLRSGANVLTF. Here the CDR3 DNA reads TGCGCCAGCAGCTGGACTCTGCGCTCTGGGGCCAACGTCCTGACTTTC.

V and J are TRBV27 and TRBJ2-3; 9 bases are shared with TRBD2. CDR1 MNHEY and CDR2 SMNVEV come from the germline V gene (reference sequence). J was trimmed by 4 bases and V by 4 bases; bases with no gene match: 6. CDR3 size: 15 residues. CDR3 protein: CASSYRGGVADTQYF. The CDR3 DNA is TGTGCCAGCAGTTATCGCGGGGGGGTCGCAGATACGCAGTATTTT.